This T cell receptor beta chain came from a study of identifying expanded T cells in peripheral blood. The table came from immunoSEQ multiplex PCR; TCRdb's copy has only in-frame clones and leaves some out. The table records some 80,000 clones, around 90% of them present only once. Germline values: CDR1 MNHEY, CDR2 SVGAGI. This CDR3 comprises 15 residues. Trimming stripped 6 bases from V and 2 bases from J, with 14 bases between. This TCR derives from a person between 18 and 75 years old in good health. The gene calls are TRBV6-5 and TRBJ1-5; perhaps TRBD1 as D (5 bases). The sequenced material came from blood. The CDR3 here is CASSVGGAGNQPQHF. The CDR3 coding sequence is TGTGCCAGCAGCGTGGGTGGGGCGGGCAATCAGCCCCAGCATTTT.